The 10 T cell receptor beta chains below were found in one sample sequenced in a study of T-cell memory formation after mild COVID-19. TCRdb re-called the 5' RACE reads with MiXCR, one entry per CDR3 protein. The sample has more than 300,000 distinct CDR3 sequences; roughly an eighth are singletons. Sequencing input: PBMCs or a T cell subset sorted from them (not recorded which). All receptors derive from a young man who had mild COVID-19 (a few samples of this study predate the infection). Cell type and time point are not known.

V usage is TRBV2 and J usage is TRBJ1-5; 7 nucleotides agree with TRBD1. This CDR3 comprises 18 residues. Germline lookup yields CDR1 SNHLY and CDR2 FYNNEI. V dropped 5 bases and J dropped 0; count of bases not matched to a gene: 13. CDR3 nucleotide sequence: TGTGCCAGCAGTAACCCCCGGGACAGCCCGTATAGCAATCAGCCCCAGCATTTT. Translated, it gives CASSNPRDSPYSNQPQHF.

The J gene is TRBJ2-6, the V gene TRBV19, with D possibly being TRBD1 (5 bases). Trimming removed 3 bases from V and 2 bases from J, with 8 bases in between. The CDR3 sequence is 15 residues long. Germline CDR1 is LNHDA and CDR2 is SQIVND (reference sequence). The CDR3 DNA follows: TGTGCCAGTAGTATCCAGGGTGCTGGGGCCAACGTCCTGACTTTC. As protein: CASSIQGAGANVLTF.

CDR3 residues: CASSYSWGTEETQYF. As DNA, the CDR3 is TGTGCCAGCAGTTACTCTTGGGGCACTGAGGAGACCCAGTACTTC. The rearrangement uses TRBV6-5 and TRBJ2-5, with D maybe TRBD1 (5 bases). Looked up from germline, CDR1 is MNHEY and CDR2 is SVGAGI. Trimming stripped 0 bases from V and 5 bases from J, with 13 bases between. The CDR3 spans 15 residues.

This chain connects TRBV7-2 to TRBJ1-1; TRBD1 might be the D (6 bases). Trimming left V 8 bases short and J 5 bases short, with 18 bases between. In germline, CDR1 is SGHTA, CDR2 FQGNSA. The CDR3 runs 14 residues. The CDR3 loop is CASGSLQGWTEAFF. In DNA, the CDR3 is TGTGCCAGCGGATCTCTACAGGGATGGACTGAAGCTTTCTTT.

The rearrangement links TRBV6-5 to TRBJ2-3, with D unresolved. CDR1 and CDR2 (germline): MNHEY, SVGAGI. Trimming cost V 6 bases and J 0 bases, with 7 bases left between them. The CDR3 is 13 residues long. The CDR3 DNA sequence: TGTGCCAGCAGAACTGGCAGCACAGATACGCAGTATTTT. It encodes CASRTGSTDTQYF.

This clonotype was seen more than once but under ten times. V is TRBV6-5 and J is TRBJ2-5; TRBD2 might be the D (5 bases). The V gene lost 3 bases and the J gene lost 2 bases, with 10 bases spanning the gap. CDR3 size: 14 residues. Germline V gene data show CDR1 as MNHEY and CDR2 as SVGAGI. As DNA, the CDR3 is TGTGCCAGCAGTTATCAAGGAGGACAAGAGACCCAGTACTTC. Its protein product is CASSYQGGQETQYF.

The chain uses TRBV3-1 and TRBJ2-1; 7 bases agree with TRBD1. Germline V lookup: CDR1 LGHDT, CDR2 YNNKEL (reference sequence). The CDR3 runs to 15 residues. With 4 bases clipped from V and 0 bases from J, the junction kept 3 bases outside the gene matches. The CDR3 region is CASSLRGLSYNEQFF. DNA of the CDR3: TGTGCCAGCAGCCTGAGGGGGCTCTCCTACAATGAGCAGTTCTTC.

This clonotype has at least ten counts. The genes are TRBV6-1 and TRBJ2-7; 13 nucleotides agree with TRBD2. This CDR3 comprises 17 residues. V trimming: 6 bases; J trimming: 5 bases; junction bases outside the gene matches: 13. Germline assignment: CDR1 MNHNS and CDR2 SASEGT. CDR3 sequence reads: CASRPGLAGALPNEQYF. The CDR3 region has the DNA TGTGCCAGCAGACCAGGACTAGCGGGGGCTCTTCCTAACGAGCAGTACTTC.

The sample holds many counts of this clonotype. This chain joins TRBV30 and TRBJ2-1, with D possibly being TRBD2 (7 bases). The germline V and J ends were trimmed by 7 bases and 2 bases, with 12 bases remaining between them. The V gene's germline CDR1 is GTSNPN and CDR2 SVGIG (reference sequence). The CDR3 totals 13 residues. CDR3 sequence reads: CAFRGDTYNEQFF. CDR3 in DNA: TGTGCCTTTCGGGGGGACACCTACAATGAGCAGTTCTTC.

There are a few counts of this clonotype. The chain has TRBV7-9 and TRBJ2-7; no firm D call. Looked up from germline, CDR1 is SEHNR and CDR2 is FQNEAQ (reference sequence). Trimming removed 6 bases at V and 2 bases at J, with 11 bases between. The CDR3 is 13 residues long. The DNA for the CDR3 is TGTGCCAGCAGTCGAACAGAAACCTACGAGCAGTACTTC. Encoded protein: CASSRTETYEQYF.